This TCR beta chain was sequenced in a study of control samples from healthy donors and cancer patients. Libraries were prepared by immunoSEQ multiplex PCR; TCRdb keeps only in-frame clonotypes and omits some of them. The sample contains 90,000 to 110,000 clones, around four fifths of which appear only once. The source of this sequence is a woman in her forties or fifties in good health. Sequencing was carried out using blood.

CDR3 sequence reads: CASSYGRGYEQYF. CDR3 nucleotides: TGTGCCAGCAGTTACGGGCGGGGGTACGAGCAGTACTTC. This sequence joins TRBV6-6 and TRBJ2-7, with 7 positions matching TRBD2. Germline CDR1 MNHNY, CDR2 SVGAGI (reference sequence). Losses at the gene ends were 2 bases for V and 4 bases for J; bases not matched to a gene: 2. The CDR3 covers 13 residues.